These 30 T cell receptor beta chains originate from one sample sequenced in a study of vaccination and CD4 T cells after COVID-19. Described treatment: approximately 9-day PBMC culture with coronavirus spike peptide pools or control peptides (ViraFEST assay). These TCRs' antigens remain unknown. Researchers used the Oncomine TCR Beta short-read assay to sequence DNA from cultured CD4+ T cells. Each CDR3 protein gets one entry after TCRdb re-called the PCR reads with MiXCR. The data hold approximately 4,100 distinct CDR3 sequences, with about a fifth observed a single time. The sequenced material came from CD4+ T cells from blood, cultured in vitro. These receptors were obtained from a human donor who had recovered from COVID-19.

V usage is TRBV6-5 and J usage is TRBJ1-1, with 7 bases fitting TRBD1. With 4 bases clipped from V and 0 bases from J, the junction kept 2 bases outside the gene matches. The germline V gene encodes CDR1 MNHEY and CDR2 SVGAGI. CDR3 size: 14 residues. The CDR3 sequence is CASSSRGVNTEAFF. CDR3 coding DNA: TGTGCCAGCAGTTCCAGGGGGGTGAACACTGAAGCTTTCTTT.

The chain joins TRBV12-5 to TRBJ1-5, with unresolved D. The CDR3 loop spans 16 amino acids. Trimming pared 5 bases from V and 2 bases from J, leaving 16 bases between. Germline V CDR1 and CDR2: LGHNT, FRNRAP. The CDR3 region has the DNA TGTGCTAGTGGTCAAGACCTGAACGTGGGCAATCAGCCCCAGCATTTT. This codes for CASGQDLNVGNQPQHF.

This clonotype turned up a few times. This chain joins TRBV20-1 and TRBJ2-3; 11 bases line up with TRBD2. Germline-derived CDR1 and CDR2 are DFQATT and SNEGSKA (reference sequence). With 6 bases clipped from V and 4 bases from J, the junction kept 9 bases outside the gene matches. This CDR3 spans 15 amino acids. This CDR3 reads CSAKKSGLAADTQYF. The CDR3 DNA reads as TGCAGTGCCAAAAAGTCGGGACTAGCGGCAGATACGCAGTATTTT.

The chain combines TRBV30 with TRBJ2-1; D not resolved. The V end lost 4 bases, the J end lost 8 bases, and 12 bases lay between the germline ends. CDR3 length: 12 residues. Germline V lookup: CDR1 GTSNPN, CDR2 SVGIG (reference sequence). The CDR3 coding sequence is TGTGCCTGGATCCCCACGCTGGATGAGCAGTTCTTC. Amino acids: CAWIPTLDEQFF.

The CDR3, as DNA: TGCAGCGTTGAAGGACAGGGCGGCCCAGAGACCCAGTACTTC. Encoded protein: CSVEGQGGPETQYF. The chain links TRBV29-1 to TRBJ2-5; 7 bases align to TRBD1. The CDR3 extends over 14 amino acids. Germline trimming cut 1 base from V and 4 bases from J; bases unmatched to any gene: 6. Germline V lookup: CDR1 SQVTM, CDR2 ANQGSEA.

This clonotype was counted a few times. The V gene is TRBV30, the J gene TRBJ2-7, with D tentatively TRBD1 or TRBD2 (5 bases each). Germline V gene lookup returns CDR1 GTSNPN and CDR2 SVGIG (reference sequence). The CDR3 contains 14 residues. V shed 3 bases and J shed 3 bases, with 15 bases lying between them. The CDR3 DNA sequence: TGTGCCTGGAGAGTGGACGGTGGGGGCTACGAGCAGTACTTC. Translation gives CAWRVDGGGYEQYF.

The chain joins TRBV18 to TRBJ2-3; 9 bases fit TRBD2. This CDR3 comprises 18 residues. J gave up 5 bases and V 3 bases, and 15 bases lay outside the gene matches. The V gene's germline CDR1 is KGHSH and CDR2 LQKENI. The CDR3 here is CASSPVMVTSGSGDTQYF. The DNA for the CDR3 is TGTGCCAGCTCACCCGTAATGGTGACTAGCGGCTCTGGAGATACGCAGTATTTT.

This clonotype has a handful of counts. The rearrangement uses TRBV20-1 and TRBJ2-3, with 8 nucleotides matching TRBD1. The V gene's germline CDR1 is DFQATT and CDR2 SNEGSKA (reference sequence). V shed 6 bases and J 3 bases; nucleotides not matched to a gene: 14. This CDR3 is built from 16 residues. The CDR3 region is CSALRVSGGMTDTQYF. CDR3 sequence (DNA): TGCAGTGCCCTCCGGGTGTCAGGGGGCATGACAGATACGCAGTATTTT.

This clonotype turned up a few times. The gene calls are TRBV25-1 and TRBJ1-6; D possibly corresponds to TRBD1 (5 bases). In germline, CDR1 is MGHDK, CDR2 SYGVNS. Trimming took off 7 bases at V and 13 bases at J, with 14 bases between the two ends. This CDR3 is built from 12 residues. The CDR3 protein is CASNQGVIPLHF. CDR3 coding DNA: TGTGCCAGCAACCAAGGGGTTATTCCCCTCCACTTT.

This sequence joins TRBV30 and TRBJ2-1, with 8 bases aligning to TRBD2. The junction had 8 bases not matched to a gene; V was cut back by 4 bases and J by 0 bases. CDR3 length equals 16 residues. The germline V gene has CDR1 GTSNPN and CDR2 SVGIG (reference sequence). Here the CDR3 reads CAWNKGSGASYNEQFF. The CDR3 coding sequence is TGTGCCTGGAACAAGGGTAGCGGGGCCTCCTACAATGAGCAGTTCTTC.

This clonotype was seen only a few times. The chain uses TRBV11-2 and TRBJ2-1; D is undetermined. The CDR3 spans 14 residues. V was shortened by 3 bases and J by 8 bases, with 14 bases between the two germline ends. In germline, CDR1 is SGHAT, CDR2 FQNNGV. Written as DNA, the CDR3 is TGTGCCAGCAGCTTGCTAGGCCGGTGGGATGAGCAGTTCTTC. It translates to CASSLLGRWDEQFF.

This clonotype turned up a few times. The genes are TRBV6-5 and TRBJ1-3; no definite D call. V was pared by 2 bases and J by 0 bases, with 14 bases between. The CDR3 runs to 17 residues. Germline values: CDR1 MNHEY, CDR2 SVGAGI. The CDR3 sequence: CASSYDTGISSGNTIYF. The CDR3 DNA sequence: TGTGCCAGCAGTTACGACACGGGGATCAGCTCTGGAAACACCATATATTTT.

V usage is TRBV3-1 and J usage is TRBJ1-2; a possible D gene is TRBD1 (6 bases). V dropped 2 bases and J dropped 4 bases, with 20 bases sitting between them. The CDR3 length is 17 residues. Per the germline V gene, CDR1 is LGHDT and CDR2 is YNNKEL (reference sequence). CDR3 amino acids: CASSQWVAGGLSYGYTF. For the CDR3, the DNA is TGTGCCAGCAGCCAATGGGTAGCGGGGGGCCTAAGCTATGGCTACACCTTC.

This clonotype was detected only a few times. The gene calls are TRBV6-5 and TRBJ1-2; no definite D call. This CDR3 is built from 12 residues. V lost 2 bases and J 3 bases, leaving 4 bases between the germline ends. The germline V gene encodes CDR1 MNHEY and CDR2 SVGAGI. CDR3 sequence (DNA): TGTGCCAGCAGTTACGGCTACTATGGCTACACCTTC. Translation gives CASSYGYYGYTF.

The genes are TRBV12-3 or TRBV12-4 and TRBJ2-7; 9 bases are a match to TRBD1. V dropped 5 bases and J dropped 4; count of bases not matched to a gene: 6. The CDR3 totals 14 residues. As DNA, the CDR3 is TGTGCCAGCAGTGGTCGGACAGGGGTTTACGAGCAGTACTTC. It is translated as CASSGRTGVYEQYF.

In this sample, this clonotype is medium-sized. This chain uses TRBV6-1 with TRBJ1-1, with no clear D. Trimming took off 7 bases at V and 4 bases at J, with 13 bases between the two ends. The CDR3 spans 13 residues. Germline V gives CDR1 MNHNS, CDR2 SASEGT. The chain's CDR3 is CASTSTPGTEAFF. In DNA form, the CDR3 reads TGTGCCAGCACCTCGACACCCGGCACTGAAGCTTTCTTT.

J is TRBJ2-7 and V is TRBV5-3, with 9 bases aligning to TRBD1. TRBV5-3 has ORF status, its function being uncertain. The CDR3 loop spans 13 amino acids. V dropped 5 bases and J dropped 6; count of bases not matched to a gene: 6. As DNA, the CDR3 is TGTGCCAGAAGGATAGGGACAGGGACCGAGCAGTACTTC. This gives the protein CARRIGTGTEQYF.

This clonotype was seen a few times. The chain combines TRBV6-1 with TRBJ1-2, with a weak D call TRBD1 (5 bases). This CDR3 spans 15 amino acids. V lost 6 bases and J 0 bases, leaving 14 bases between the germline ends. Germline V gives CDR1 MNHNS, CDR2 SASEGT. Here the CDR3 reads CASRAGTSANYGYTF. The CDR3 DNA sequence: TGTGCCAGCAGGGCCGGGACTTCAGCTAACTATGGCTACACCTTC.

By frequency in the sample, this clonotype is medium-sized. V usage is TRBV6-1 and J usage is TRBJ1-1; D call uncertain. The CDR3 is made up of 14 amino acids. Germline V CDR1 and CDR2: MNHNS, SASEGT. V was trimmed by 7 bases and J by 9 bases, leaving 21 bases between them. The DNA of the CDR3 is TGTGCCAGCACCCAGGCCGGGGAGTATTCTCAAGCTTTCTTT. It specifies CASTQAGEYSQAFF.

The CDR3 nucleotides are TGTGCCAGCAGCCCTCTACTAGGGGGTGAGCAGTTCTTC. Protein sequence: CASSPLLGGEQFF. This chain connects TRBV12-3 or TRBV12-4 to TRBJ2-1, with TRBD1 as a possible D gene (6 bases). With 6 bases removed from V and 9 bases from J, the gap between germline ends came to 15 bases. CDR3 size: 13 residues.

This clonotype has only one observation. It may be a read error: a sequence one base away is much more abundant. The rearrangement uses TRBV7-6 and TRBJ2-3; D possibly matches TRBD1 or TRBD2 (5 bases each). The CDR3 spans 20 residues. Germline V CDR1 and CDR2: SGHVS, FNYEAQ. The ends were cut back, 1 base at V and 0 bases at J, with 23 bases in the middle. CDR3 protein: CASSLVGRGQAGPSTDTQYF. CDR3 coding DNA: TGTGCCAGCAGCTTAGTGGGTCGGGGCCAGGCCGGTCCCAGCACAGATACGCAGTATTTT.

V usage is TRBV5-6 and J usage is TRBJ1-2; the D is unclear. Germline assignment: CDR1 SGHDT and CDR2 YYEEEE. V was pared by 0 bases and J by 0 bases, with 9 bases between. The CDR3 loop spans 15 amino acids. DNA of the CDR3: TGTGCCAGCAGCTTGGATCGGTGGGCTAACTATGGCTACACCTTC. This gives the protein CASSLDRWANYGYTF.

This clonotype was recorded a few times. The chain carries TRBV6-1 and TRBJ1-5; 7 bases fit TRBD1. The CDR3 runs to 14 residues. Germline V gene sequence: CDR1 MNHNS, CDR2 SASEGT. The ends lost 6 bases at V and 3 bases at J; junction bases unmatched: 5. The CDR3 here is CASRGGQLNQPQHF. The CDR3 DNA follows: TGTGCCAGCAGAGGGGGACAGCTCAATCAGCCCCAGCATTTT.

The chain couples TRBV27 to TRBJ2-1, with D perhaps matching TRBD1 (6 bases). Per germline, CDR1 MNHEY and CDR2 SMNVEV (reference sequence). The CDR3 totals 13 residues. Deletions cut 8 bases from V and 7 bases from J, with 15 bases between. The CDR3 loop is CASLSYRENEQFF. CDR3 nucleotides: TGTGCCAGCCTTAGTTACAGGGAGAATGAGCAGTTCTTC.

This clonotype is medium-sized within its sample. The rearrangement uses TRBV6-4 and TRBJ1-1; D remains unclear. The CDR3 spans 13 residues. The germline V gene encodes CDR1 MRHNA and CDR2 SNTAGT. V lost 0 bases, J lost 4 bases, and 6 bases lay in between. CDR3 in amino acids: CASSDSLSTEAFF. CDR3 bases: TGTGCCAGCAGTGACTCTCTGTCCACTGAAGCTTTCTTT.

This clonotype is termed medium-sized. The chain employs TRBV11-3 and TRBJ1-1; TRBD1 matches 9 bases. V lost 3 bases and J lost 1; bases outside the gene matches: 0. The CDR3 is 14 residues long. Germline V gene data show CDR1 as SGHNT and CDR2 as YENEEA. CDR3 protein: CASSLGQGNTEAFF. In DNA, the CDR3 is TGTGCCAGCAGCTTGGGACAGGGGAACACTGAAGCTTTCTTT.

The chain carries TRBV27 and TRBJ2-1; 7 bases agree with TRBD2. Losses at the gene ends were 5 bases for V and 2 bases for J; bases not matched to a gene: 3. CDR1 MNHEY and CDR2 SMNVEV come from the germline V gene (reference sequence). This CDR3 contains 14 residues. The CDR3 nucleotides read TGTGCCAGCAGTCTAGCGGATACCTACAATGAGCAGTTCTTC. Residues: CASSLADTYNEQFF.

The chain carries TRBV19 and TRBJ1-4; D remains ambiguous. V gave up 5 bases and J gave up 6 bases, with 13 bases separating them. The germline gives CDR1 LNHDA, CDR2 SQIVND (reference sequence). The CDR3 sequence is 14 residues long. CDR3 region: CASSRQSADEKLFF. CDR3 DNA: TGTGCCAGTAGTCGACAAAGTGCTGATGAAAAACTGTTTTTT.

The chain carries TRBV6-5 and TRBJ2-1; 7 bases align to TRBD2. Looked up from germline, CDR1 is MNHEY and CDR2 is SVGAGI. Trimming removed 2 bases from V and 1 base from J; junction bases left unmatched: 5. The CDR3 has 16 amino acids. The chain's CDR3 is CASSYAGEVSYNEQFF. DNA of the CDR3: TGTGCCAGCAGTTACGCGGGAGAAGTTTCCTACAATGAGCAGTTCTTC.

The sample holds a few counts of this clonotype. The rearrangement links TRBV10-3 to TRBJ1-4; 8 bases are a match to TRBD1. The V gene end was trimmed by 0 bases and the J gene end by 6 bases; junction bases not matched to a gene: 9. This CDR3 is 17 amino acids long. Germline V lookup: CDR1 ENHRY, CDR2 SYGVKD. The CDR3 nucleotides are TGTGCCATCAGTGAGTCGATTAAAGGACAGGGAGATGAAAAACTGTTTTTT. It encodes CAISESIKGQGDEKLFF.